The clone carrying this T cell receptor beta chain was observed a handful of times. Its target is unknown. These data belong to a study of early T cells in non-severe SARS-CoV-2 infection. Notes on the study in general: Database matching using VDJdb favored anti-spike CD8 responses, with private and CD4 specificities left missing.

Tagging with unique molecular identifiers was applied to individual cDNA molecules. TCRdb re-analysed the 5' RACE reads in MiXCR, keeping a single row per CDR3 protein. Of about 97,000 distinct CDR3 sequences listed, 9.5% to 12% were seen once; the top ten hold 4.7%. Germline lookup yields CDR1 LGHDT and CDR2 YNNKEL (reference sequence). The CDR3 is 14 residues long. With 2 bases removed from V and 2 bases from J, the gap between germline ends came to 8 bases. Sample: whole blood, taken at baseline. The clonotype comes from an adult who was a healthcare worker with PCR-confirmed SARS-CoV-2 infection or an uninfected control (not recorded which). This chain connects TRBV3-1 to TRBJ2-3; D remains ambiguous. The CDR3 spells CASSQMINTDTQYF. The CDR3 bases are TGTGCCAGCAGCCAAATGATAAACACAGATACGCAGTATTTT.